The 31 T cell receptor beta chains reported below all come from one sample, sequenced in a study of T cell repertoires in cytomegalovirus infection (dated by TCRdb to between 2019 and 2020). TCRdb shows the sequencer as Illumina HiSeq 1500. The raw public reads went through TCRdb reprocessing: fastp at Q25, MiXCR clone calling, in-frame beta chains kept. Duplicate CDR3 protein sequences are folded into a single record with the most common DNA and genes. Across this sample there are about 360,000 distinct CDR3 sequences, with just under 35% seen only once. The ten largest make up about 13% of the sample. Which antigens these TCRs recognize remains unknown. Explained via the paper, the treatment or condition label denotes: in vitro stimulation with specific CMV peptide epitopes to enrich CMV-specific T cells. The source was cultured PBMCs, collected from culture after CMV antigen stimulation. The receptors shown here come from a human donor in good health (CMV status not recorded). Some clones in this sample may be carry-over from other donors' samples.

The chain uses TRBV28 and TRBJ1-4; maybe TRBD1 (5 bases). The V end lost 6 bases, the J end lost 0 bases, and 11 bases lay between the germline ends. The CDR3 totals 15 residues. The V gene's germline CDR1 is MDHEN and CDR2 SYDVKM. The CDR3: CASRGGGATNEKLFF. DNA of the CDR3: TGTGCCAGCAGGGGTGGGGGGGCAACTAATGAAAAACTGTTTTTT.

The chain joins TRBV19 to TRBJ2-3, with 9 bases identical to TRBD2. V lost 3 bases to trimming and J lost 5 bases; unmatched junction nucleotides: 6. The CDR3 is made up of 15 amino acids. Germline values: CDR1 LNHDA, CDR2 SQIVND (reference sequence). CDR3 sequence: CASSIEAGGLDTQYF. In nucleotides, the CDR3 is TGTGCCAGTAGTATTGAGGCGGGAGGGCTAGATACGCAGTATTTT.

The rearrangement uses TRBV6-2 or TRBV6-3 and TRBJ1-1; no firm D call. CDR3 length equals 14 residues. Between the trimmed V and J ends, which lost 2 bases and 1 base, there was a span of 8 bases. CDR1 is MNHEY and CDR2 is SVGEGT in the germline V gene. The CDR3 here is CASSYPIGNTEAFF. CDR3 in DNA: TGTGCCAGCAGTTACCCGATAGGGAACACTGAAGCTTTCTTT.

V usage is TRBV2 and J usage is TRBJ1-1, with D perhaps matching TRBD1 (5 bases). The CDR3 has 15 residues. V was trimmed by 3 bases and J by 2 bases, leaving 13 bases between them. Germline V gives CDR1 SNHLY, CDR2 FYNNEI. This chain's CDR3 is CASSDPLTANTEAFF. CDR3 DNA: TGTGCCAGCAGTGATCCCCTGACAGCTAACACTGAAGCTTTCTTT.

The rearrangement links TRBV7-4 to TRBJ2-7; D perhaps matches TRBD2 (7 bases). Germline CDR1 and CDR2: SGHVT and SQSDAQ. CDR3 length: 15 amino acids. The ends were cut back, 5 bases at V and 6 bases at J, with 20 bases in the middle. In nucleotides, the CDR3 is TGTGCCAGCAGCATGCCCGGGACATCGGGGGGCGAGCAGTACTTC. Amino acid sequence: CASSMPGTSGGEQYF.

The J gene is TRBJ2-1, the V gene TRBV19; D unresolved. The V end was cut by 3 bases, the J end by 6 bases, with 12 bases between. Per germline, CDR1 LNHDA and CDR2 SQIVND (reference sequence). This CDR3 has 14 residues. The CDR3 sequence is CASSIAAVGNEQFF. CDR3 sequence (DNA): TGTGCCAGTAGTATTGCGGCAGTCGGCAATGAGCAGTTCTTC. Looking up the rest from reference TRBV19 and TRBJ2-1 gives the full variable domain: DGGITQSPKYLFRKEGQNVTLSCEQNLNHDAMYWYRQDPGQGLRLIYYSQIVNDFQKGDIAEGYSVSREKKESFPLTVTSAQKNPTAFYLCASSIAAVGNEQFFGPGTRLTVL.

The J gene is TRBJ1-2, the V gene TRBV18, with a tentative D call TRBD1 (5 bases). Germline lookup yields CDR1 KGHSH and CDR2 LQKENI. The V gene lost 3 bases and the J gene lost 3 bases, with 23 bases spanning the gap. The CDR3 extends over 18 amino acids. CDR3 in DNA: TGTGCCAGCTCACCGGTCCCCAGGGACCACCCCCAGGACTATGGCTACACCTTC. It encodes CASSPVPRDHPQDYGYTF.

The V and J genes are TRBV27 and TRBJ2-7; D is undetermined. V lost 7 bases to trimming and J lost 2 bases, with 9 bases between them. The CDR3 length is 12 residues. CDR1 is MNHEY and CDR2 is SMNVEV in the germline V gene (reference sequence). Written as DNA, the CDR3 is TGTGCCAGCACGGGCCCAACCTACGAGCAGTACTTC. Residues: CASTGPTYEQYF.

This clonotype has just a few counts. The V call is TRBV7-2, the J call TRBJ2-3, with 8 bases matching TRBD1. Germline values: CDR1 SGHTA, CDR2 FQGNSA. J was trimmed by 7 bases and V by 0 bases; bases with no gene match: 6. The CDR3 is made up of 15 amino acids. CDR3: CASSLAGRGHNTQYF. The DNA of the CDR3 is TGTGCCAGCAGCTTAGCTGGCAGGGGGCATAATACGCAGTATTTT. The full variable domain, completed using reference TRBV7-2 and TRBJ2-3, is GAGVSQSPSNKVTEKGKDVELRCDPISGHTALYWYRQSLGQGLEFLIYFQGNSAPDKSGLPSDRFSAERTGGSVSTLTIQRTQQEDSAVYLCASSLAGRGHNTQYFGPGTRLTVL.

V is TRBV11-2 and J is TRBJ2-1; 8 bases fit TRBD2. After removal of 8 bases from V and 5 bases from J, the junction contained 8 bases not matched to a gene. Germline V lookup: CDR1 SGHAT, CDR2 FQNNGV. The CDR3 extends over 14 amino acids. DNA of the CDR3: TGTGCCAGCGGGTCCGGGACTAGGGACAATGAGCAGTTCTTC. The encoded protein is CASGSGTRDNEQFF.

This clonotype was observed many times. The chain links TRBV7-2 to TRBJ2-1, with D maybe TRBD2 (6 bases). CDR1 is SGHTA and CDR2 is FQGNSA in the germline V gene. CDR3 length equals 13 residues. Deletions cut 5 bases from V and 6 bases from J, with 11 bases between. This chain's CDR3 is CASSLGLANEQFF. For the CDR3, the DNA is TGTGCCAGCAGCCTGGGACTGGCCAATGAGCAGTTCTTC.

In this sample, this clonotype turned up many times. This chain joins TRBV7-2 and TRBJ2-5, with D unclear. V lost 7 bases to trimming and J lost 5 bases, with 8 bases between them. The CDR3 is made up of 11 amino acids. Germline CDR1 and CDR2: SGHTA and FQGNSA. In nucleotides, the CDR3 is TGTGCCAGCAAGCTTATGGAGACCCAGTACTTC. Amino acid sequence: CASKLMETQYF.

The sample holds a few counts of this clonotype. Sequence at one end of the junction differs from germline and may be a read error. The J gene is TRBJ2-1, the V gene TRBV7-6; 10 bases align to TRBD2. The CDR3 runs 16 residues. Germline V lookup: CDR1 SGHVS, CDR2 FNYEAQ. In nucleotides, the CDR3 is TGTGCTAGCAGCCGTAAGCTGCCTAGCGGGAGTTCTGAGCAGTTCTTC. Its protein product is CASSRKLPSGSSEQFF.

The chain combines TRBV27 with TRBJ1-2; 7 bases agree with TRBD1. CDR3 length: 13 amino acids. V lost 0 bases and J lost 5; bases outside the gene matches: 0. Per germline, CDR1 MNHEY and CDR2 SMNVEV (reference sequence). The CDR3 region is CASSLSGQYGYTF. For the CDR3, the DNA is TGTGCCAGCAGTTTATCGGGACAGTATGGCTACACCTTC.

This chain links TRBV7-9 with TRBJ2-1; 9 bases agree with TRBD1. The CDR3 has 14 residues. Germline V gives CDR1 SEHNR, CDR2 FQNEAQ (reference sequence). V trimming: 3 bases; J trimming: 4 bases; junction bases outside the gene matches: 1. CDR3 loop: CASSFGTGYNEQFF. The CDR3 coding sequence is TGTGCCAGCAGCTTCGGGACAGGGTACAATGAGCAGTTCTTC. Full variable domain (outside the CDR3, taken from reference TRBV7-9 and TRBJ2-1): DTGVSQNPRHKITKRGQNVTFRCDPISEHNRLYWYRQTLGQGPEFLTYFQNEAQLEKSRLLSDRFSAERPKGSFSTLEIQRTEQGDSAMYLCASSFGTGYNEQFFGPGTRLTVL.

This clonotype was observed a few times. The chain recombines TRBV7-3 with TRBJ2-1; weak D call: TRBD1 (5 bases). The ends were cut back, 1 base at V and 6 bases at J, with 10 bases in the middle. CDR3 size: 14 residues. The germline V gene encodes CDR1 SGHTA and CDR2 FQGTGA. CDR3 sequence (DNA): TGTGCCAGCAGCTTAAACCAGGGTGCCAATGAGCAGTTCTTC. Translating it yields CASSLNQGANEQFF.

This chain links TRBV7-2 with TRBJ2-1, with a weak D call TRBD2 (5 bases). CDR1 is SGHTA and CDR2 is FQGNSA in the germline V gene. This CDR3 is built from 15 residues. Between the trimmed V and J ends, which lost 0 bases and 6 bases, there was a span of 12 bases. The CDR3: CASSLAIAIGNEQFF. CDR3 coding DNA: TGTGCCAGCAGCTTAGCAATAGCGATCGGCAATGAGCAGTTCTTC.

This clonotype was seen repeatedly, ten times or more. CDR3 in amino acids: CASSVLNPTDTQYF. The DNA of the CDR3 is TGTGCCAGCAGTGTCCTCAACCCAACAGATACGCAGTATTTT. The rearrangement links TRBV6-1 to TRBJ2-3; the D is unclear. The ends were cut back, 4 bases at V and 3 bases at J, with 11 bases in the middle. Germline V gene lookup returns CDR1 MNHNS and CDR2 SASEGT. The CDR3 extends over 14 amino acids.

The chain is built from TRBV7-2 and TRBJ2-2; a weak D match, TRBD1 (6 bases). V lost 1 base, J lost 2 bases, and 17 bases lay in between. Germline CDR1 and CDR2: SGHTA and FQGNSA. This CDR3 region has 18 residues. CDR3 protein: CASSLVKGGSVNTGELFF. The CDR3 bases are TGTGCCAGCAGCTTAGTGAAAGGGGGAAGCGTTAACACCGGGGAGCTGTTTTTT. The full variable domain, with the rest looked up from reference TRBV7-2 and TRBJ2-2, is GAGVSQSPSNKVTEKGKDVELRCDPISGHTALYWYRQSLGQGLEFLIYFQGNSAPDKSGLPSDRFSAERTGGSVSTLTIQRTQQEDSAVYLCASSLVKGGSVNTGELFFGEGSRLTVL.

J is TRBJ2-2 and V is TRBV7-6; 10 positions match TRBD1. Germline assignment: CDR1 SGHVS and CDR2 FNYEAQ. The V gene end was trimmed by 3 bases and the J gene end by 3 bases; junction bases not matched to a gene: 4. The CDR3 has 16 amino acids. CDR3 DNA sequence: TGTGCCAGCAGCTTGCGACAGGGGGCCGACACCGGGGAGCTGTTTTTT. Translating gives CASSLRQGADTGELFF.

This rearrangement joins TRBV19 to TRBJ1-2; 10 nucleotides agree with TRBD1. Germline V lookup: CDR1 LNHDA, CDR2 SQIVND (reference sequence). This CDR3 comprises 12 residues. Trimming took 9 bases from V and 8 from J; bases not matched to a gene: 6. CDR3 coding DNA: TGTGCCAGCCGGGACAGGGGAAAGGGCTACACCTTC. This codes for CASRDRGKGYTF.

The chain joins TRBV30 to TRBJ2-1; 10 bases align to TRBD2. The V segment lost 4 bases and the J segment 7 bases; nucleotides outside the gene matches: 7. The CDR3 contains 14 residues. Per the germline V gene, CDR1 is GTSNPN and CDR2 is SVGIG (reference sequence). The CDR3 bases are TGTGCCTGGATTTCGACTAGCGGGCCTAATGAGCAGTTCTTC. This sequence encodes CAWISTSGPNEQFF.

This clonotype was observed a handful of times. The rearrangement joins TRBV7-2 to TRBJ1-3, with TRBD1 matching 8 bases. The CDR3 has 14 amino acids. Germline V gene data show CDR1 as SGHTA and CDR2 as FQGNSA. V was pared by 5 bases and J by 4 bases, with 4 bases of the junction left unmatched. The CDR3 loop is CASSAQGGGNTIYF. In nucleotides, the CDR3 is TGTGCCAGCAGCGCACAGGGGGGCGGAAACACCATATATTTT.

The chain employs TRBV7-2 and TRBJ2-5, with 8 nucleotides matching TRBD1. V shed 2 bases and J 7 bases; nucleotides not matched to a gene: 6. The CDR3 has 14 residues. Germline V gives CDR1 SGHTA, CDR2 FQGNSA. The CDR3 DNA reads TGTGCCAGCAGCTTAAGACAGGGGCAGGGGACCCAGTACTTC. Protein product: CASSLRQGQGTQYF.

In its sample, this clonotype was seen a few times. The chain combines TRBV6-5 with TRBJ2-7, with D unclear. The germline V and J ends were trimmed by 2 bases and 6 bases, with 5 bases remaining between them. Germline CDR1 and CDR2: MNHEY and SVGAGI. The CDR3 covers 11 residues. CDR3 loop: CASSYESEQYV. CDR3 DNA: TGTGCCAGCAGTTACGAGAGCGAGCAGTACGTC.

The V gene is TRBV7-9, the J gene TRBJ2-1; 11 bases are a match to TRBD2. The CDR3 totals 13 residues. V was pared by 0 bases and J by 15 bases, with 4 bases of the junction left unmatched. CDR1 is SEHNR, CDR2 FQNEAQ, per germline (reference sequence). CDR3 residues: CASSLATSGSGFF. CDR3 nucleotide sequence: TGTGCCAGCAGCTTAGCTACTAGCGGGAGCGGGTTCTTC.

This chain uses TRBV20-1 with TRBJ1-2, with D unclear. The CDR3 is 13 residues long. V dropped 4 bases and J dropped 5 bases, with 14 bases sitting between them. Germline CDR1 DFQATT, CDR2 SNEGSKA (reference sequence). The CDR3 sequence is CSANTDRGYGYTF. The CDR3, as DNA: TGCAGTGCTAACACGGACCGTGGATATGGCTACACCTTC.

The J gene is TRBJ1-2, the V gene TRBV24-1; possibly TRBD1 for D (5 bases). V shed 2 bases and J shed 1 base, with 13 bases lying between them. Germline values: CDR1 KGHDR, CDR2 SFDVKD. The CDR3 is 16 residues long. The CDR3 here is CATSDSQTDLNYGYTF. CDR3 coding DNA: TGTGCCACCAGTGATTCCCAGACAGACCTTAACTATGGCTACACCTTC.

The genes are TRBV27 and TRBJ2-3; D possibly corresponds to TRBD2 (6 bases). The germline V and J ends were trimmed by 8 bases and 5 bases, with 14 bases remaining between them. Germline V CDR1 and CDR2: MNHEY, SMNVEV (reference sequence). The CDR3 totals 13 residues. The CDR3 here is CASQRMGGDTQYF. Written as DNA, the CDR3 is TGTGCCAGCCAACGTATGGGAGGAGATACGCAGTATTTT.

This clonotype turned up a few times. This rearrangement joins TRBV7-2 to TRBJ1-6; 10 bases align to TRBD1. Trimming removed 3 bases from V and 8 bases from J; junction bases left unmatched: 4. The CDR3 is made up of 15 amino acids. The germline V gene encodes CDR1 SGHTA and CDR2 FQGNSA. This CDR3 reads CASSLGDRGYSPLHF. The CDR3 DNA follows: TGTGCCAGCAGCTTGGGGGACAGGGGTTATTCACCCCTCCACTTT.

The chain combines TRBV7-9 with TRBJ2-1; 7 positions agree with TRBD1. This CDR3 comprises 17 residues. Per the germline V gene, CDR1 is SEHNR and CDR2 is FQNEAQ (reference sequence). V trimming: 5 bases; J trimming: 3 bases; junction bases outside the gene matches: 13. The CDR3 region is CASSPDTLGQLYNEQFF. The CDR3 DNA is TGTGCCAGCAGCCCTGATACCCTGGGACAGCTCTACAATGAGCAGTTCTTC.